Below are 29 T cell receptor beta chains sequenced from a single sample in a study of shared clonotypes between healthy human individuals (dated by TCRdb to the early 2020s). Library method: the immunoSEQ multiplex PCR assay. TCRdb re-hosts the immuneACCESS table, in-frame sequences only. Its copies lack some clones; in the studies checked, an unresolved V gene accounts for under half of them, and the cause for the rest is not known. The sample contains 300,000 to 400,000 clones, approximately 79% of them found a single time. 10% of the sample is in the top ten clones. Sample: memory CD4+ T cells sorted from blood. Per the publication, the cell subset or site label means: CD45RA-negative fraction. The receptors stem from a man aged 25-45 years in good health.

The chain employs TRBV5-1 and TRBJ1-6, with 10 bases aligning to TRBD1. Germline CDR1 is SGHRS and CDR2 is YFSETQ. With 0 bases clipped from V and 7 bases from J, the junction kept 4 bases outside the gene matches. This CDR3 has 16 residues. The CDR3 is CASSLEPGQGNSPLHF. As DNA, the CDR3 is TGCGCCAGCAGCTTGGAGCCGGGACAGGGGAATTCACCCCTCCACTTT.

This clone was seen once. The V gene is TRBV11-2, the J gene TRBJ1-3; 7 nucleotides agree with TRBD1. CDR3 size: 14 residues. Germline CDR1 and CDR2: SGHAT and FQNNGV. Trimming at V came to 6 bases and at J to 2 bases, leaving 4 bases not matched to a gene. The CDR3 DNA is TGTGCCAGCAGTACAGGGGAAACTGGAAACACCATATATTTT. It encodes CASSTGETGNTIYF.

The sample holds one count of this clone. The chain has TRBV27 and TRBJ1-2, with D perhaps TRBD1 (6 bases). The CDR3 consists of 14 residues. Trimming removed 5 bases from V and 7 bases from J, with 17 bases in between. Germline-derived CDR1 and CDR2 are MNHEY and SMNVEV (reference sequence). This chain's CDR3 is CASSTRTGWGGYTF. The CDR3 DNA sequence: TGTGCCAGCAGTACCAGAACAGGGTGGGGTGGCTACACCTTC.

This clone was seen a few times. The rearrangement links TRBV28 to TRBJ2-5; 7 bases are shared with TRBD1. The V segment lost 5 bases and the J segment 4 bases; nucleotides outside the gene matches: 7. CDR1 and CDR2 (germline): MDHEN, SYDVKM. This CDR3 is 14 amino acids long. CDR3 coding DNA: TGTGCCAGCAGTCGCAGTGGGACAGTAGAGACCCAGTACTTC. Its translation: CASSRSGTVETQYF.

The CDR3 nucleotides read TGTGCCAGCAGTGATCTCGGGGCCGTAGGCACTGAAGCTTTCTTT. Protein sequence: CASSDLGAVGTEAFF. The V call is TRBV6-1, the J call TRBJ1-1, with D maybe TRBD1 (5 bases). Between the trimmed V and J ends, which lost 3 bases and 4 bases, there was a span of 15 bases. Germline CDR1 reads MNHNS; CDR2 reads SASEGT. This CDR3 region has 15 residues.

The gene calls are TRBV6-6 and TRBJ2-7, with 9 bases matching TRBD1. Germline V CDR1 and CDR2: MNHNY, SVGAGI (reference sequence). The ends lost 5 bases at V and 3 bases at J; junction bases unmatched: 8. The CDR3 runs to 15 residues. CDR3 nucleotide sequence: TGTGCCAGCAGTCAACCGGGACAGGGTGTCTACGAGCAGTACTTC. Translated: CASSQPGQGVYEQYF.

The table lists this clone with many counts. The rearrangement joins TRBV15 to TRBJ1-4; TRBD1 might be the D (6 bases). Germline CDR1 and CDR2: LNHNV and YYDKDF (reference sequence). The CDR3 covers 15 residues. The V end lost 3 bases, the J end lost 17 bases, and 25 bases lay between the germline ends. The CDR3 region is CATSSSGETLDSLFF. The CDR3 bases are TGTGCCACCAGCAGTTCCGGAGAAACCCTGGACAGCTTATTTTTT.

The V gene is TRBV4-1, the J gene TRBJ2-3, with TRBD2 matching over 9 bases. Germline-derived CDR1 and CDR2 are MGHRA and YSYEKL. Losses at the gene ends were 0 bases for V and 0 bases for J; bases not matched to a gene: 10. The CDR3 runs to 19 residues. CDR3: CASSQDVFRLAVSTDTQYF. The CDR3, as DNA: TGCGCCAGCAGCCAAGACGTATTTAGACTAGCGGTTAGCACAGATACGCAGTATTTT.

CDR3 sequence (DNA): TGTGCCAGCAGCACCCGCTGGGGGGTGAATGCCCAAGAGACCCAGTACTTC. It encodes CASSTRWGVNAQETQYF. The chain joins TRBV7-8 to TRBJ2-5, with D perhaps matching TRBD2 (6 bases). Per the germline V gene, CDR1 is SGHVS and CDR2 is FQNEAQ. V was trimmed by 5 bases and J by 1 base, leaving 20 bases between them. CDR3 length: 17 residues.

This clone was detected only a few times. The chain employs TRBV29-1 and TRBJ2-7; possible D gene TRBD1, 5 bases. Germline CDR1 is SQVTM and CDR2 is ANQGSEA. This CDR3 contains 12 residues. V lost 4 bases to trimming and J lost 0 bases, with 7 bases between them. Here the CDR3 DNA reads TGCAGCGTTGGACAGAGCTCCTACGAGCAGTACTTC. This codes for CSVGQSSYEQYF.

The rearrangement links TRBV11-2 to TRBJ2-1; no reliable D call. CDR1 SGHAT and CDR2 FQNNGV come from the germline V gene. This CDR3 contains 16 residues. V lost 3 bases, J lost 3 bases, and 15 bases lay in between. CDR3 in DNA: TGTGCCAGCAGCTTGAAAATAGACGGCTACTACAATGAGCAGTTCTTC. Protein product: CASSLKIDGYYNEQFF.

This clone has just a few counts. The CDR3: CASSLYTRLSGRSYNEQFF. As DNA, the CDR3 is TGTGCCAGCAGCTTATATACCCGGCTTAGCGGGAGGTCCTACAATGAGCAGTTCTTC. This chain links TRBV13 with TRBJ2-1, with TRBD2 matching over 10 bases. This CDR3 has 19 amino acids. Germline CDR1 is PRHDT and CDR2 is FYEKMQ (reference sequence). V lost 2 bases, J lost 1 base, and 11 bases stayed unmatched.

The genes are TRBV5-5 and TRBJ1-5; TRBD1 might be the D (6 bases). Germline CDR1 reads SGHKS; CDR2 reads YYEKEE (reference sequence). The CDR3 is 16 amino acids. Trimming took 2 bases from V and 0 from J, leaving 12 bases between them. CDR3 sequence (DNA): TGTGCCAGCAGCTTTAGGGGGGTGTATAGCAATCAGCCCCAGCATTTT. Amino acids: CASSFRGVYSNQPQHF.

V usage is TRBV7-2 and J usage is TRBJ2-2; D is uncertain. The CDR3 is 13 residues long. V was cut by 1 base and J by 4 bases, with 4 bases left in between. Per the germline V gene, CDR1 is SGHTA and CDR2 is FQGNSA. CDR3 nucleotides: TGTGCCAGCAGCTTAGGAGGCACCGGGGAGCTGTTTTTT. Translating it yields CASSLGGTGELFF.

The V call is TRBV5-1, the J call TRBJ1-4; D is uncertain. CDR1 and CDR2 from the germline V gene are SGHRS and YFSETQ. The V and J ends lost 4 bases and 8 bases respectively, with 18 bases between them. The CDR3 spans 15 residues. Here the CDR3 DNA reads TGCGCCAGCAGCACCGGTAGCCGGGTCGCGGAAAAACTGTTTTTT. This gives the protein CASSTGSRVAEKLFF.

The rearrangement uses TRBV4-3 and TRBJ2-1; a possible D gene is TRBD2 (5 bases). Germline-derived CDR1 and CDR2 are LGHNA and YSLEER. The CDR3 extends over 16 amino acids. Trimming took 4 bases from V and 4 from J, leaving 17 bases between them. CDR3 loop: CASSRQTTRIYNEQFF. CDR3 nucleotide sequence: TGCGCCAGCAGCCGCCAGACTACCAGAATTTACAATGAGCAGTTCTTC.

This clone was recorded a few times. This chain connects TRBV7-8 to TRBJ2-1; D might be TRBD2 (6 bases). This CDR3 is 15 amino acids long. Trimming took off 5 bases at V and 10 bases at J, with 21 bases between the two ends. Germline values: CDR1 SGHVS, CDR2 FQNEAQ. The CDR3 here is CASSPRDSPKEEQFF. The CDR3 DNA reads as TGTGCCAGCAGCCCTCGGGACTCGCCTAAGGAAGAGCAGTTCTTC. The complete variable domain, with remaining parts taken from reference TRBV7-8 and TRBJ2-1, reads GAGVSQSPRYKVAKRGQDVALRCDPISGHVSLFWYQQALGQGPEFLTYFQNEAQLDKSGLPSDRFFAERPEGSVSTLKIQRTQQEDSAVYLCASSPRDSPKEEQFFGPGTRLTVL.

The chain combines TRBV9 with TRBJ2-7; D not certain. The CDR3 has 10 residues. Per the germline V gene, CDR1 is SGDLS and CDR2 is YYNGEE. V was trimmed by 0 bases and J by 6 bases, leaving 1 base between them. CDR3 bases: TGTGCCAGCAGCGTAGGCGAGCAGTACTTC. Encoded protein: CASSVGEQYF.

The chain has TRBV7-2 and TRBJ1-5; possibly TRBD1 for D (6 bases). V lost 5 bases to trimming and J lost 7 bases, with 18 bases between them. The CDR3 consists of 15 residues. The germline CDR1 and CDR2 sequences are SGHTA and FQGNSA. The CDR3 loop reads CASSEGQSEGQPQHF. The CDR3 nucleotides read TGTGCCAGCAGCGAGGGACAATCGGAGGGCCAGCCCCAGCATTTT.

V and J are TRBV2 and TRBJ2-7; D tentatively fits TRBD1 or TRBD2 (6 bases each). In germline, CDR1 is SNHLY, CDR2 FYNNEI. V was pared by 2 bases and J by 9 bases, with 8 bases between. This CDR3 region has 11 residues. The CDR3 region is CASSEKGGQYF. As DNA, the CDR3 is TGTGCCAGCAGTGAAAAGGGGGGGCAGTACTTC.

This chain joins TRBV30 and TRBJ1-5; 9 bases match TRBD1. J gave up 3 bases and V 0 bases, and 15 bases lay outside the gene matches. CDR1 and CDR2 (germline): GTSNPN, SVGIG (reference sequence). The CDR3 sequence is 19 residues long. The CDR3 region has the DNA TGTGCCTGGAGTGTACCGCTAGGGACAGGGTATCGGCTCAATCAGCCCCAGCATTTT. It translates to CAWSVPLGTGYRLNQPQHF.

The rearrangement joins TRBV7-9 to TRBJ2-6, with D possibly being TRBD1 (5 bases). Trimming shortened V by 10 bases and J by 4 bases, and 14 bases separated the two germline ends. The CDR3 covers 14 residues. CDR1 is SEHNR and CDR2 is FQNEAQ in the germline V gene (reference sequence). CDR3 nucleotide sequence: TGTGCCACCAGGGTGCGCTCAGGGGCCAACGTCCTGACTTTC. Encoded protein: CATRVRSGANVLTF.

A remark on this clone: Within the sample, other DNA sequences also encode this same CDR3. CDR3 sequence: CAISENGQETQYF. Written as DNA, the CDR3 is TGTGCCATCAGTGAAAACGGTCAAGAGACCCAGTACTTC. The gene calls are TRBV10-3 and TRBJ2-5; D unclear. Trimming removed 3 bases at V and 2 bases at J, with 7 bases between. CDR1 ENHRY and CDR2 SYGVKD come from the germline V gene. The CDR3 extends over 13 amino acids.

The chain links TRBV28 to TRBJ2-6; 7 bases match TRBD1. Germline-derived CDR1 and CDR2 are MDHEN and SYDVKM. The CDR3 loop spans 14 amino acids. J gave up 12 bases and V 6 bases, and 11 bases lay outside the gene matches. The CDR3 nucleotides are TGTGCCAGCAGACAGATGGGACAGTCAGGCGTCCTGACTTTC. The encoded protein is CASRQMGQSGVLTF.

The chain's CDR3 is CASSPGQGSNQPQHF. The CDR3, as DNA: TGTGCCAGCAGCCCCGGACAGGGAAGCAATCAGCCCCAGCATTTT. The chain is built from TRBV9 and TRBJ1-5, with 8 nucleotides matching TRBD1. Germline CDR1 is SGDLS and CDR2 is YYNGEE. CDR3 length: 15 amino acids. V was pared by 4 bases and J by 1 base, with 4 bases of the junction left unmatched.

The J gene is TRBJ1-1, the V gene TRBV30; D is undetermined. The V end lost 5 bases, the J end lost 1 base, and 8 bases lay between the germline ends. This CDR3 is built from 12 residues. Germline V gene sequence: CDR1 GTSNPN, CDR2 SVGIG (reference sequence). As DNA, the CDR3 is TGTGCCTGGGACGGGCGGAACACTGAAGCTTTCTTT. Translation: CAWDGRNTEAFF.

The chain combines TRBV25-1 with TRBJ2-5, with 9 bases fitting TRBD2. The CDR3 is 17 residues long. Germline trimming cut 2 bases from V and 5 bases from J; bases unmatched to any gene: 12. Looked up from germline, CDR1 is MGHDK and CDR2 is SYGVNS. CDR3 DNA: TGTGCCAGCAGTGAAGGGGGGGTAGCGGGAGTTAAGGAGACCCAGTACTTC. Translation: CASSEGGVAGVKETQYF.

The V gene is TRBV6-6, the J gene TRBJ2-1; no clear D gene. Germline V gene lookup returns CDR1 MNHNY and CDR2 SVGAGI (reference sequence). Deletions cut 2 bases from V and 5 bases from J, with 16 bases between. The CDR3 sequence is 16 residues long. CDR3 loop: CASSYLSVRTNNEQFF. The CDR3 DNA sequence: TGTGCCAGCAGTTACCTCAGCGTACGTACCAACAATGAGCAGTTCTTC.

Worth noting for this clone: Additional DNA sequences in this sample encode the identical CDR3. This chain uses TRBV4-1 with TRBJ1-3; D unclear. CDR3 length: 12 residues. Germline loops: CDR1 MGHRA, CDR2 YSYEKL. V was shortened by 4 bases and J by 3 bases, with 4 bases between the two germline ends. The CDR3 loop is CASSPGGNTIYF. DNA for the CDR3: TGCGCCAGCAGCCCGGGTGGAAACACCATATATTTT.